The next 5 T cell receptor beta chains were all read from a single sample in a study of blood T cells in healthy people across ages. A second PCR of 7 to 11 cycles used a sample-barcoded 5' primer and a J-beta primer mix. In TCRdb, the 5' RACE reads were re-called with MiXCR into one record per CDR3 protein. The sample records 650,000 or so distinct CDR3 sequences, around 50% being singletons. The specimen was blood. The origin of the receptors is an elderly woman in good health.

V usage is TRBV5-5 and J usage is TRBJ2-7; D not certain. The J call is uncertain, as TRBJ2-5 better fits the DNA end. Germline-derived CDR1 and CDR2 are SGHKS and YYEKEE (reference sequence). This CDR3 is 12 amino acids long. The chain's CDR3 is CASIAAEETQYF. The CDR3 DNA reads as TGTGCCAGTATCGCGGCGGAAGAGACCCAGTACTTC.

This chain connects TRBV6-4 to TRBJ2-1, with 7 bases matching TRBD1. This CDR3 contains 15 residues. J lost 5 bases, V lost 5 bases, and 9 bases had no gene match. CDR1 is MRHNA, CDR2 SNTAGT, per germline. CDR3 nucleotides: TGTGCCAGCAGTCCTGAACAGACAGGGAACAATGAGCAGTTCTTC. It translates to CASSPEQTGNNEQFF.

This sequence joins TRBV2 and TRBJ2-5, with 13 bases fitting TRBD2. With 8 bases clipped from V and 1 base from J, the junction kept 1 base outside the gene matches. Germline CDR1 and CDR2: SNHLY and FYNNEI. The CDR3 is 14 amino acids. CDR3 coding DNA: TGTGCCAGCGGGACTAGCGGGGTCCAAGAGACCCAGTACTTC. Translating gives CASGTSGVQETQYF.

CDR3 sequence reads: CASSSRERHEQFF. The CDR3, as DNA: TGTGCCAGCAGCTCCCGGGAGCGGCATGAGCAGTTCTTC. The chain combines TRBV7-2 with TRBJ2-1, with D possibly TRBD2 on 6 matching bases. The CDR3 runs to 13 residues. Trimming removed 4 bases at V and 8 bases at J, with 12 bases between. Germline V gives CDR1 SGHTA, CDR2 FQGNSA.

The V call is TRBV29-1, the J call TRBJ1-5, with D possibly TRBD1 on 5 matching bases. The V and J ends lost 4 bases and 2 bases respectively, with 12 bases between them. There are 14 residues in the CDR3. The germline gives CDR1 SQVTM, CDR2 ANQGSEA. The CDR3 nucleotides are TGCAGCGTTGCCTTTGGGGCGGGCAATCAGCCCCAGCATTTT. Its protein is CSVAFGAGNQPQHF.